The entry that follows covers one TCR beta chain sequence. What it binds is unknown. V was clipped by 4 bases and J by 0 bases, with 8 bases between them. Per germline, CDR1 SGHRS and CDR2 YFSETQ. The CDR3 covers 14 residues. The sample is drawn from a study of T cell responses to AZD1222 COVID-19 vaccine. Study results and limitations: Clonal diversity was possibly underestimated, and white British individuals and females predominated among donors.

Measured with immunoSEQ multiplex PCR; TCRdb has only the in-frame clones, and not every one. The sample lists approximately 160,000 clones, roughly nine tenths occurring once. Second-dose intervals near 4 or 12 weeks were combined. The genes are TRBV5-1 and TRBJ1-3; D perhaps matches TRBD1 (5 bases). The clonotype originates from an adult who received the AZD1222 COVID-19 vaccine. Material: peripheral blood, obtained 28 days after the second AZD1222 dose. The CDR3 region has the DNA TGCGCCAGCAGCGCACAGGTCTCTGGAAACACCATATATTTT. Translated, it gives CASSAQVSGNTIYF. Based on the CDR3 plus reference TRBV5-1 and TRBJ1-3, the full variable domain is KAGVTQTPRYLIKTRGQQVTLSCSPISGHRSVSWYQQTPGQGLQFLFEYFSETQRNKGNFPGRFSGRQFSNSRSEMNVSTLELGDSALYLCASSAQVSGNTIYFGEGSWLTVV.